Listed here are 32 T cell receptor beta chains from one sample, sequenced in a study of blood T cell repertoires in COVID-19. The assay was immunoSEQ multiplex PCR, and TCRdb's table has in-frame clones only and misses some. This table holds approximately 250,000 clones, roughly four fifths found once. The sequenced sample was PBMCs or T cells enriched from blood (not recorded which). The source is a man aged 25-45 years with acute COVID-19.

The rearrangement joins TRBV2 to TRBJ1-5, with 7 bases identical to TRBD1. This CDR3 has 15 residues. Trimming at V came to 3 bases and at J to 2 bases, leaving 4 bases not matched to a gene. CDR1 is SNHLY and CDR2 is FYNNEI in the germline V gene. CDR3 in DNA: TGTGCCAGCAGTGATGACAGGGTTGGCAATCAGCCCCAGCATTTT. Translating it yields CASSDDRVGNQPQHF.

Note on this clone: Within the sample, other DNA sequences also encode this same CDR3. This chain joins TRBV5-1 and TRBJ2-3; TRBD1 is a possible D gene (6 bases). The CDR3 has 15 residues. From germline, CDR1 is SGHRS and CDR2 YFSETQ. V was shortened by 2 bases and J by 3 bases, with 13 bases between the two germline ends. The CDR3 loop is CASSLRGMGTDTQYF. The DNA of the CDR3 is TGCGCCAGCAGCTTAAGGGGGATGGGAACAGATACGCAGTATTTT.

The chain is built from TRBV27 and TRBJ1-1; D remains unclear. With 2 bases removed from V and 1 base from J, the gap between germline ends came to 8 bases. The germline CDR1 and CDR2 sequences are MNHEY and SMNVEV (reference sequence). The CDR3 is 14 amino acids. CDR3 coding DNA: TGTGCCAGCAGTTTAAGTTGGCAGAACACTGAAGCTTTCTTT. This translates into CASSLSWQNTEAFF.

In DNA, the CDR3 is TGTGCCAGCGAACGAAGAGACAGGACCCAAGAGACCCAGTACTTC. Residues: CASERRDRTQETQYF. The V gene is TRBV6-8, the J gene TRBJ2-5; a weak D match, TRBD1 (6 bases). Germline lookup yields CDR1 MNHGY and CDR2 SAAAGT. The CDR3 is 15 residues long. V was shortened by 8 bases and J by 1 base, with 17 bases between the two germline ends.

The chain uses TRBV27 and TRBJ1-6; D remains unclear. Germline V gene lookup returns CDR1 MNHEY and CDR2 SMNVEV (reference sequence). The CDR3 has 15 amino acids. V was cut by 2 bases and J by 8 bases, with 13 bases left in between. This CDR3 reads CASSLGATHYSPLHF. The CDR3 coding sequence is TGTGCCAGCAGTTTAGGTGCGACACACTATTCACCCCTCCACTTT.

The rearrangement links TRBV4-3 to TRBJ2-3, with TRBD1 matching over 8 bases. CDR1 is LGHNA and CDR2 is YSLEER in the germline V gene. The CDR3 loop spans 15 amino acids. V shed 1 base, J shed 6 bases, and the junction held 6 bases outside the gene matches. This CDR3 is CASSQGTGYIDTQYF. As DNA, the CDR3 is TGCGCCAGCAGCCAAGGGACAGGGTATATTGATACGCAGTATTTT.

V and J are TRBV7-3 and TRBJ1-6, with TRBD1 as a possible D gene (6 bases). Germline V lookup: CDR1 SGHTA, CDR2 FQGTGA. Trimming shortened V by 3 bases and J by 6 bases, and 9 bases separated the two germline ends. The CDR3 has 14 amino acids. The DNA of the CDR3 is TGTGCCAGCAGCTTTCAGGGGTCTAATTCACCCCTCCACTTT. It is translated as CASSFQGSNSPLHF. Filled out from reference TRBV7-3 and TRBJ1-6, the complete variable domain reads GAGVSQTPSNKVTEKGKYVELRCDPISGHTALYWYRQSLGQGPEFLIYFQGTGAADDSGLPNDRFFAVRPEGSVSTLKIQRTERGDSAVYLCASSFQGSNSPLHFGNGTRLTVT.

In DNA form, the CDR3 reads TGTGCCAGCAGTGACCTGGCAGGGGGGAACACCGGGGAGCTGTTTTTT. This encodes CASSDLAGGNTGELFF. The rearrangement uses TRBV6-4 and TRBJ2-2; 7 bases are shared with TRBD1. This CDR3 comprises 16 residues. V dropped 2 bases and J dropped 1; count of bases not matched to a gene: 4. CDR1 is MRHNA, CDR2 SNTAGT, per germline.

The V gene is TRBV29-1, the J gene TRBJ2-4; 10 nucleotides align to TRBD1. Germline CDR1 is SQVTM and CDR2 is ANQGSEA. V was pared by 4 bases and J by 8 bases, with 11 bases of the junction left unmatched. This CDR3 contains 15 residues. The CDR3 nucleotides read TGCAGCGTTGTGGGCTCCGACAGGGGGCCGGACATTCAGTACTTC. Amino acid sequence: CSVVGSDRGPDIQYF.

This clone was seen more than once but under ten times. The chain combines TRBV25-1 with TRBJ1-2, with D possibly TRBD1 on 5 matching bases. V lost 3 bases and J 4 bases, leaving 18 bases between the germline ends. Germline CDR1 is MGHDK and CDR2 is SYGVNS. This CDR3 has 16 amino acids. The CDR3 region has the DNA TGTGCCAGCAGTGACGGGACTCAACCCTTGGGCTATGGCTACACCTTC. Encoded protein: CASSDGTQPLGYGYTF.

V and J are TRBV24-1 and TRBJ2-5, with 11 bases aligning to TRBD2. V lost 4 bases to trimming and J lost 4 bases; unmatched junction nucleotides: 10. There are 17 residues in the CDR3. Germline lookup yields CDR1 KGHDR and CDR2 SFDVKD. CDR3 nucleotides: TGTGCCACCAGTGAGGCTAGCGGGGGGAAGGGCGGAGAGACCCAGTACTTC. It specifies CATSEASGGKGGETQYF.

The chain carries TRBV6-4 and TRBJ2-1; tentatively, D is TRBD2 (6 bases). Deletions cut 2 bases from V and 5 bases from J, with 13 bases between. Germline CDR1 and CDR2: MRHNA and SNTAGT. This CDR3 region has 15 residues. The CDR3 DNA reads TGTGCCAGCAGTGACGGGGGGTACGACCACAATGAGCAGTTCTTC. Protein sequence: CASSDGGYDHNEQFF.

This clone was recorded once. The J gene is TRBJ1-5, the V gene TRBV28; TRBD1 might be the D (6 bases). Per the germline V gene, CDR1 is MDHEN and CDR2 is SYDVKM. CDR3 length: 14 amino acids. The V gene lost 3 bases and the J gene lost 3 bases, with 9 bases spanning the gap. As DNA, the CDR3 is TGTGCCAGCAGTTTCACAGGGAACAATCAGCCCCAGCATTTT. Its protein product is CASSFTGNNQPQHF.

This clone was observed a few times. Other DNA sequences from this sample encode an identical CDR3 as well. The V gene is TRBV24-1, the J gene TRBJ1-2; TRBD1 is a possible D gene (5 bases). The V end was cut by 12 bases, the J end by 1 base, with 11 bases between. The CDR3 has 12 residues. CDR1 and CDR2 from the germline V gene are KGHDR and SFDVKD. CDR3 sequence (DNA): TGTGCCGCCTCTGACAGTAACTATGGCTACACCTTC. Its protein is CAASDSNYGYTF.

This clone was found a few times. At one end the junction does not follow the germline gene, possibly because of a read error. The genes are TRBV5-1 and TRBJ1-2; possibly TRBD1 for D (6 bases). CDR3 length: 15 residues. The V gene's germline CDR1 is SGHRS and CDR2 YFSETQ. The chain's CDR3 is CASSIEGQPNYGYTF. CDR3 bases: TGTGCCAGCAGCATTGAAGGACAGCCAAACTATGGCTACACCTTC.

The rearrangement joins TRBV7-6 to TRBJ1-3; TRBD1 is a possible D gene (6 bases). The CDR3 sequence is 12 residues long. Germline values: CDR1 SGHVS, CDR2 FNYEAQ. Trimming removed 5 bases from V and 8 bases from J, with 10 bases in between. The DNA for the CDR3 is TGTGCCAGCAGCAACGCAGGGGACACCATATATTTT. This encodes CASSNAGDTIYF. Full variable domain (rest looked up from reference TRBV7-6 and TRBJ1-3): GAGVSQSPRYKVTKRGQDVALRCDPISGHVSLYWYRQALGQGPEFLTYFNYEAQQDKSGLPNDRFSAERPEGSISTLTIQRTEQRDSAMYRCASSNAGDTIYFGEGSWLTVV.

The CDR3 DNA sequence: TGTGCCAGCGGGCCCGGGGTAGCGGGGGAGCTGTTTTTT. It encodes CASGPGVAGELFF. This rearrangement joins TRBV6-5 to TRBJ2-2; tentative D call: TRBD2 (5 bases). The CDR3 contains 13 residues. Germline CDR1 and CDR2: MNHEY and SVGAGI. Trimming removed 8 bases from V and 8 bases from J, with 15 bases in between.

The chain has TRBV24-1 and TRBJ2-2; 7 nucleotides line up with TRBD1. Germline V gives CDR1 KGHDR, CDR2 SFDVKD. With V trimmed by 5 bases and J by 5 bases, 10 bases remained unmatched. The length of the CDR3 is 16 residues. The CDR3 protein is CATSAATGFGTGELFF. In nucleotides, the CDR3 is TGTGCCACCAGTGCCGCGACAGGGTTCGGAACCGGGGAGCTGTTTTTT.

The genes are TRBV12-3 or TRBV12-4 and TRBJ2-1, with D unresolved. This CDR3 contains 12 residues. V was clipped by 7 bases and J by 8 bases, with 12 bases between them. The CDR3 DNA sequence: TGTGCCAGCACCCACAGTGGTGATGAGCAGTTCTTC. Translation: CASTHSGDEQFF.

This rearrangement joins TRBV2 to TRBJ2-3; D is unclear. The CDR3 sequence is 16 residues long. V dropped 6 bases and J dropped 0 bases, with 16 bases sitting between them. Germline V gene sequence: CDR1 SNHLY, CDR2 FYNNEI. The CDR3 sequence: CASRKSWQVSTDTQYF. CDR3 nucleotide sequence: TGTGCCAGCAGAAAATCTTGGCAGGTCAGCACAGATACGCAGTATTTT.

The V gene is TRBV7-2, the J gene TRBJ2-2, with 7 bases lining up with TRBD1. Per the germline V gene, CDR1 is SGHTA and CDR2 is FQGNSA. V trimming: 5 bases; J trimming: 3 bases; junction bases outside the gene matches: 6. The CDR3 loop spans 15 amino acids. This CDR3 is CASSLGTADTGELFF. The CDR3 DNA reads as TGTGCCAGCAGCCTTGGGACAGCGGACACCGGGGAGCTGTTTTTT.

This chain connects TRBV11-3 to TRBJ2-1; a possible D gene is TRBD2 (6 bases). V was cut by 5 bases and J by 10 bases, with 21 bases left in between. The germline gives CDR1 SGHNT, CDR2 YENEEA. CDR3 size: 15 residues. This chain's CDR3 is CASSPAPRDFREQFF. The CDR3 bases are TGTGCCAGCAGCCCCGCCCCAAGGGACTTTCGAGAGCAGTTCTTC.

In nucleotides, the CDR3 is TGTGCCAGCAGCGTAGCAAGCGGGGGGGGCGGAGATACGCAGTATTTT. As protein: CASSVASGGGGDTQYF. The gene calls are TRBV9 and TRBJ2-3; TRBD2 matches at 10 bases. The CDR3 loop spans 16 amino acids. The V and J ends lost 0 bases and 5 bases, in that order; junction bases with no gene match: 6. Germline V gene sequence: CDR1 SGDLS, CDR2 YYNGEE. Together with reference TRBV9 and TRBJ2-3, the CDR3 gives the full variable domain: DSGVTQTPKHLITATGQRVTLRCSPRSGDLSVYWYQQSLDQGLQFLIQYYNGEERAKGNILERFSAQQFPDLHSELNLSSLELGDSALYFCASSVASGGGGDTQYFGPGTRLTVL.

This clone turned up a few times. The chain is built from TRBV14 and TRBJ2-2; 12 bases align to TRBD2. This CDR3 is 15 amino acids long. The V segment lost 4 bases and the J segment 4 bases; nucleotides outside the gene matches: 1. CDR1 is SGHDN and CDR2 is FVKESK in the germline V gene. The CDR3 coding sequence is TGTGCCAGCAGCCTACTAGCGGGGGGCACCGGGGAGCTGTTTTTT. As protein: CASSLLAGGTGELFF.

This clone occurred once. The V call is TRBV19, the J call TRBJ1-2; 9 bases are shared with TRBD1. The germline CDR1 and CDR2 sequences are LNHDA and SQIVND (reference sequence). There are 14 residues in the CDR3. V lost 6 bases, J lost 2 bases, and 4 bases stayed unmatched. CDR3 residues: CASRRGQGNYGYTF. The CDR3 DNA follows: TGTGCCAGTAGACGCGGACAGGGGAACTATGGCTACACCTTC.

The chain joins TRBV2 to TRBJ1-3, with D perhaps TRBD1 (5 bases). Trimming shortened V by 5 bases and J by 2 bases, and 10 bases separated the two germline ends. Germline values: CDR1 SNHLY, CDR2 FYNNEI. The CDR3 totals 14 residues. The CDR3 spells CASSHRQTGNTIYF. In DNA, the CDR3 is TGTGCCAGCAGTCATAGACAGACTGGAAACACCATATATTTT.

The chain is built from TRBV11-2 and TRBJ2-7; 10 bases align to TRBD2. Germline V gene lookup returns CDR1 SGHAT and CDR2 FQNNGV. V trimming: 6 bases; J trimming: 4 bases; junction bases outside the gene matches: 3. CDR3 length equals 13 residues. CDR3 amino acids: CASSRTSGYEQYV. The CDR3 bases are TGTGCCAGCAGTCGGACTAGCGGATACGAGCAGTACGTC.

This clone has just a few counts. V gene TRBV27 combines with J gene TRBJ1-4; D gene unclear. V lost 8 bases and J lost 5, with 12 bases in between. Germline V gives CDR1 MNHEY, CDR2 SMNVEV (reference sequence). This CDR3 has 13 amino acids. The CDR3 bases are TGTGCCAGCTCATTGTTTCAAAATGAAAAACTGTTTTTT. Protein: CASSLFQNEKLFF.

This clone was observed a few times. This chain connects TRBV28 to TRBJ1-5, with TRBD1 matching over 12 bases. V lost 9 bases to trimming and J lost 5 bases; unmatched junction nucleotides: 8. CDR1 MDHEN and CDR2 SYDVKM come from the germline V gene. The CDR3 totals 15 residues. The CDR3 DNA is TGTGCCAGTCGAGTCGGGACAGGGGGCGATCAGCCCCAGCATTTT. Residues: CASRVGTGGDQPQHF.

This clone occurred a few times. This sequence joins TRBV4-2 and TRBJ2-3; 8 bases are a match to TRBD2. After removal of 2 bases from V and 4 bases from J, the junction contained 11 bases not matched to a gene. The CDR3 is 17 amino acids. Per the germline V gene, CDR1 is LGHNA and CDR2 is YNFKEQ. CDR3 amino acids: CASSQPLGGAWADTQYF. Here the CDR3 DNA reads TGTGCCAGCAGCCAACCCCTCGGGGGGGCATGGGCAGATACGCAGTATTTT.

The chain combines TRBV4-1 with TRBJ2-3; tentatively, D is TRBD1 (7 bases). V was pared by 1 base and J by 4 bases, with 15 bases between. There are 16 residues in the CDR3. CDR1 and CDR2 from the germline V gene are MGHRA and YSYEKL. The CDR3 sequence: CASSQGARGAPDTQYF. CDR3 DNA: TGCGCCAGCAGCCAAGGTGCCAGGGGGGCCCCAGATACGCAGTATTTT.

The V call is TRBV9, the J call TRBJ1-6; D possibly corresponds to TRBD1 (6 bases). CDR1 and CDR2 from the germline V gene are SGDLS and YYNGEE. Trimming cost V 4 bases and J 7 bases, with 15 bases left between them. CDR3 length equals 15 residues. The CDR3 region is CASSTTGTQNSPLHF. In DNA form, the CDR3 reads TGTGCCAGCAGCACTACCGGGACACAGAATTCACCCCTCCACTTT. The whole variable domain, remainder taken from reference TRBV9 and TRBJ1-6, is DSGVTQTPKHLITATGQRVTLRCSPRSGDLSVYWYQQSLDQGLQFLIQYYNGEERAKGNILERFSAQQFPDLHSELNLSSLELGDSALYFCASSTTGTQNSPLHFGNGTRLTVT.